This is a list of T cell receptor beta chains from one sample in a study of T cell repertoires in cytomegalovirus infection. One entry per CDR3 protein, called by TCRdb with MiXCR from the reads. Among over 100,000 distinct CDR3 sequences listed, around 28% were seen once. These receptors' antigens are unknown. Sample: CD8+ T cells from cultured PBMCs, taken from culture after CMV antigen stimulation. Receptors originate from a human donor in good health (CMV status not recorded). Some clones in this sample may be carry-over from other donors' samples. The CDR3 runs from the conserved cysteine through the conserved F or W. Each record gives: V gene, D gene, clone size, J gene, CDR3 DNA, CDR3 protein. A D gene is named only where the DNA matches it firmly. Size values are once, few and many counts, or a class for expanded clones, and some rows have none.

TRBV27	.	.	TRBJ1-2	TGTGCCAGCAGTTGGTCCGATGAAGGTGGCTACACCTTC	CASSWSDEGGYTF
TRBV3-1	.	many	TRBJ1-1	TGTGCCAGCAGCCTTTTTCGCGGGGCGCTTGACACTGAAGCTTTCTTT	CASSLFRGALDTEAFF